This T cell receptor (beta chain) was retrieved from a study of somatic mutations in cytotoxic T cells in rheumatoid arthritis. Study-level results: A significant difference in CD8+ T-cell clonality was not found between rheumatoid arthritis patients and age-matched healthy controls.

About this clone itself: Its specificity is unknown.

The table came from immunoSEQ multiplex PCR; TCRdb's copy has only in-frame clones and leaves some out. The table includes about 15,000 clones, about four fifths detected once. Germline loops: CDR1 MGHRA, CDR2 YSYEKL. The CDR3 runs to 19 residues. The V and J ends lost 0 bases and 0 bases, in that order; junction bases with no gene match: 11. The sequence was collected from an adult with rheumatoid arthritis. This sequence joins TRBV4-1 and TRBJ1-5, with TRBD1 matching 7 bases. The sequencing sample was made of CD8+ T cells sorted from blood. The CDR3, as DNA: TGCGCCAGCAGCCAAGAGGGGTCACACTACAGGGGTAGCAATCAGCCCCAGCATTTT. Protein product: CASSQEGSHYRGSNQPQHF.